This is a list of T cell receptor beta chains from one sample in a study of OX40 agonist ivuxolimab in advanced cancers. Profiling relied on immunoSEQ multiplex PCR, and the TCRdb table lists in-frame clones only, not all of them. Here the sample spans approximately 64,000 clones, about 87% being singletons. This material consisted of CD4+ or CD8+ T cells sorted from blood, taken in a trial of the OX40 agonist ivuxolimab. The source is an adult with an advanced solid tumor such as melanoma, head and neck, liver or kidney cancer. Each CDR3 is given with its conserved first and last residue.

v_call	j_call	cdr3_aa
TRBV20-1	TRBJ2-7	CSARGDGEQYF
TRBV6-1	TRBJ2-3	CASRDRGSADTQYF
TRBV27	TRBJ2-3	CASSARTTLDTQYF
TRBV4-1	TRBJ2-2	CASAGTGGAGTGELFF
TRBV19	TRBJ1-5	CASSIARWSGGSNQPQHF
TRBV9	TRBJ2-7	CASSVAMGNSYEQYF
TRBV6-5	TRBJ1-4	CASSYPGRGEEKLFF
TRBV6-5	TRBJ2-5	CASSSHRRTDQETQYF
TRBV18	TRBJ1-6	CASSPRDSNSPLHF
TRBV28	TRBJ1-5	CATPGPRGSNQPQHF
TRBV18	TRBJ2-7	CASSPQGNLYEQYF
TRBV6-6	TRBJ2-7	CASSYLGGRLPYEQYF
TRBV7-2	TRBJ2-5	CASTGADLYQETQYF
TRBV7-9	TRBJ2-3	CASSWAQGDTQYF
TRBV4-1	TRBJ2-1	CASSQEGVRSSYNEQFF
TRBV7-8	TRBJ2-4	CASSISQGGIQYF
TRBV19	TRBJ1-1	CASSARRVNTEAFF
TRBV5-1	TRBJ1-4	CASSLGARGEKLFF
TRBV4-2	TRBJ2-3	CASSHAGLGGTDTQYF
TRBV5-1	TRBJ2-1	CASSLIAGVSYNEQFF
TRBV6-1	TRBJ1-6	CATGRADSPLHF
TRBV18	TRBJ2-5	CASSPGNQETQYF
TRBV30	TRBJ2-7	CAWSVPGWVYF
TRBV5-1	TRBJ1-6	CASSPTGPEGAPLHF
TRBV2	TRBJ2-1	CASTLDYSYNEQFF
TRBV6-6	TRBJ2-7	CASSPPDRRQYF
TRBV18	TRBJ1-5	CASSPRRVNQPQHF
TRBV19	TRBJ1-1	CASSMTANTEAFF
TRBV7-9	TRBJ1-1	CASSTTSGTGYTEAFF
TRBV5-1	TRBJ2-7	CASSPIDMRGEQYF
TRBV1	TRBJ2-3	CTSSSPAGGSDTQYF
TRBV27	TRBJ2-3	CASSPIPSATDTQYF
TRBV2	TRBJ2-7	CASSDRAAGRYEQYF
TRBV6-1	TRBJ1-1	CASSPRTGDGEAFF
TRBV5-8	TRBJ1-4	CASSLRGQLEGKLFF
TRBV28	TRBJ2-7	CASSPPGGSGYEQYF
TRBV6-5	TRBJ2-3	CASRDRRTDTQYF
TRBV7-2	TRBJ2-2	CASSLNPGRRGELFF
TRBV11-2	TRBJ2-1	CASSLVSLAGGINEQFF
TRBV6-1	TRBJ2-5	CASSEASLAKETQYF
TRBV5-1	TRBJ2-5	CASSLGGLAGEGETQYF
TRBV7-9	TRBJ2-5	CASSLGRGLIQETQYF
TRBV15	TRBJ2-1	CATSKWTGNVREQFF
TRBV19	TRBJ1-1	CASSLRTGIRTEAFF
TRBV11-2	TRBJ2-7	CASSLGIAGAYEQYF
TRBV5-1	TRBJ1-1	CASIRTGYTEAFF
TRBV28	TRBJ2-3	CASSRAGRSSTDTQYF
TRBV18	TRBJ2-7	CASSPPDRGRNEQYF
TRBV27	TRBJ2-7	CASGDFSEQYF
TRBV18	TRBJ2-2	CASSPPGLAIHWTGELFF
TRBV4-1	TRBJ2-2	CASSHPTGRNTGELFF
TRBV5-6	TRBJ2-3	CASSFLGLDTDTQYF
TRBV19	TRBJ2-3	CASSSGRHPDTQYF
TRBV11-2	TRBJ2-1	CASSLDGFVLGSSYNEQFF
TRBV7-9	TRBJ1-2	CASSRDLYGYTF